The sequence of this TCR beta chain was determined in a study of CD8 T cells in Susac syndrome. CDR3 size: 15 residues. V shed 6 bases and J shed 2 bases, with 11 bases lying between them. When the RNA was reverse transcribed, random hexamers were used with an input of about 0.5 to 1 ug. Each CDR3 protein gets one entry after TCRdb re-called the immunoSEQ multiplex PCR reads with MiXCR. The sample records about 190,000 distinct CDR3 sequences, almost 96% being singletons. The V call is TRBV12-3 or TRBV12-4, the J call TRBJ2-6, with D hard to call. The receptor was derived from a human donor with Susac syndrome. The sample taken for sequencing was CD4+ T cells from PBMCs. The chain's CDR3 is CASRGGLPGANVLTF. The DNA of the CDR3 is TGTGCCAGCAGAGGTGGCCTGCCTGGGGCCAACGTCCTGACTTTC.